This T cell receptor (beta chain) comes out of a study of cytomegalovirus exposure and HLA in healthy donors. Turning to this clone: No antigen is known for it.

The PCR ran on 60 Vbeta and 13 Jbeta primers. Sequenced by immunoSEQ multiplex PCR; TCRdb stores in-frame clones only, minus some. The sample carries some 88,000 clones, 60% to 70% recorded once. Germline V gene data show CDR1 as SGHRS and CDR2 as YFSETQ. V lost 0 bases and J lost 0; bases outside the gene matches: 9. The CDR3 totals 18 residues. Study conclusions and caveats: Highly shared variants forming one cluster were likely a sequencing artifact.

The receptor's source is a woman aged 25 to 39 in good health and CMV-seronegative. The sample comprised PBMCs. The rearrangement joins TRBV5-1 to TRBJ2-3, with 8 positions matching TRBD2. The CDR3 DNA reads TGCGCCAGCAGCTTGGGTGACAGCGGGGGCCGTAGCACAGATACGCAGTATTTT. This codes for CASSLGDSGGRSTDTQYF. The whole variable domain, filled in from reference TRBV5-1 and TRBJ2-3, reads KAGVTQTPRYLIKTRGQQVTLSCSPISGHRSVSWYQQTPGQGLQFLFEYFSETQRNKGNFPGRFSGRQFSNSRSEMNVSTLELGDSALYLCASSLGDSGGRSTDTQYFGPGTRLTVL.